The entry that follows covers one T cell receptor (beta chain) sequence. What it binds is unknown. The primer mix had 60 Vbeta and 13 Jbeta primers. Original processing methods: Roughly 11 million shared chains were among the approximately 80 million unique TCR beta chains that a later analysis counted. Produced via immunoSEQ multiplex PCR; TCRdb's table is partial and in-frame only. V and J calls and clone size come straight from that table; D and trimming were deduced from the DNA. The sample has about 180,000 clones, around 80% seen once. This sample was taken from a study of cytomegalovirus exposure and HLA in healthy donors. Study observations and caveats: Upon later analysis, TCR association rates were observed to vary by HLA locus, being highest for DRB1 and lowest for HLA-C. Within an earlier analysis, most TCR beta V segments proved productive either about 87% or about 30% of the time. Common viral pathogens seemed to be connected with several of the most significant clusters, according to a later analysis.

Germline CDR1 SGHAT, CDR2 FQNNGV. V was clipped by 3 bases and J by 5 bases; unmatched bases: 11. The CDR3 has 17 residues. The source material was PBMCs. V gene TRBV11-2 combines with J gene TRBJ1-4, with 8 bases matching TRBD1. This TCR came from a girl aged 10 to 17 in good health and CMV-seropositive. The CDR3 region is CASSLTGAKGGNEKLFF. The CDR3 nucleotides read TGTGCCAGCAGCTTGACAGGGGCGAAGGGGGGGAATGAAAAACTGTTTTTT.